Listed below are T cell receptor beta chains from one sample, sequenced in a study of blood T cell repertoires in COVID-19. The repertoire was sequenced with immunoSEQ multiplex PCR; TCRdb's copy has only in-frame clones and lacks some. The sample includes 250,000 to 300,000 clones, around 84% seen only once; the top ten take 4.1%. The sequenced sample was PBMCs or T cells enriched from blood (not recorded which). The receptors originated from a man between 25 and 39 years old with acute COVID-19. Both conserved end residues are part of each CDR3. Fields, in order: clone size, J gene, D gene, V gene, CDR3 DNA, CDR3 protein. A D gene is named only where the DNA matches it firmly. A row's size may be missing; if present it is once, few, many or a size class.

NA	TRBJ1-1	TRBD1	TRBV18	TGTGCCAGCTCACCAAGGGGGCTCAACACTGAAGCTTTCTTT	CASSPRGLNTEAFF
NA	TRBJ2-5	TRBD2	TRBV19	TGTGCCAGTAGTATGAGCGGGGGGGCGGAGACCCAGTACTTC	CASSMSGGAETQYF
NA	TRBJ2-5	NA	TRBV24-1	TGTGCCACCAGTGATTTGTACTATAAGGAGACCCAGTACTTC	CATSDLYYKETQYF
NA	TRBJ2-3	TRBD2	TRBV6-5	TGTGCCAGCAGTCCGAGGACTAGCGGGAGGACTATAGAGTATTTT	CASSPRTSGRTIEYF
few	TRBJ1-3	NA	TRBV7-8	TGTGCCAGCAGCCCCGCAGGGTCATCTGGAAACACCATATATTTT	CASSPAGSSGNTIYF
NA	TRBJ2-5	TRBD2	TRBV5-1	TGCGCCAGCAGCAGACTAGCGGGGGAAGAGACCCAGTACTTC	CASSRLAGEETQYF
once	TRBJ2-5	NA	TRBV6-4	TGTGCCAGCAGTGAAAGGGGCAGAGAGACCCAGTACTTC	CASSERGRETQYF
NA	TRBJ2-1	NA	TRBV11-2	TGTGCCAGCAGCTTAGGGTCCGGGGGACCGAGCTCCTACAATGAGCAGTTCTTC	CASSLGSGGPSSYNEQFF
NA	TRBJ1-3	NA	TRBV7-6	TGTGCCACCTCGGGGGATATCTCTGGAAACACCATATATTTT	CATSGDISGNTIYF
NA	TRBJ2-2	NA	TRBV13	TGTGCCAGCAGGGAGGGCGGGGAGCTGTTTTTT	CASREGGELFF
NA	TRBJ2-1	TRBD2	TRBV6-2/TRBV6-3	TGTGCCAGCAGTCACCAGCGGGAGTCCCCGCGGGAGCAGTTCTTC	CASSHQRESPREQFF
NA	TRBJ1-3	NA	TRBV7-6	TGTGCCAGCAGCCAAAGTTACGGCTCTGGAAACACCATATATTTT	CASSQSYGSGNTIYF
NA	TRBJ1-2	TRBD1	TRBV6-1	TGTGCCAGCAGTGACTATGGACAGGGGGCTAACTATGGCTACACCTTC	CASSDYGQGANYGYTF
NA	TRBJ1-6	NA	TRBV27	TGTGCCAGCAGTTTTGTAAATTCACCCCTCCACTTT	CASSFVNSPLHF
NA	TRBJ1-5	TRBD1	TRBV28	TGTGCCAGCATAGAGGGACAGGCAAATCAGCCCCAGCATTTT	CASIEGQANQPQHF